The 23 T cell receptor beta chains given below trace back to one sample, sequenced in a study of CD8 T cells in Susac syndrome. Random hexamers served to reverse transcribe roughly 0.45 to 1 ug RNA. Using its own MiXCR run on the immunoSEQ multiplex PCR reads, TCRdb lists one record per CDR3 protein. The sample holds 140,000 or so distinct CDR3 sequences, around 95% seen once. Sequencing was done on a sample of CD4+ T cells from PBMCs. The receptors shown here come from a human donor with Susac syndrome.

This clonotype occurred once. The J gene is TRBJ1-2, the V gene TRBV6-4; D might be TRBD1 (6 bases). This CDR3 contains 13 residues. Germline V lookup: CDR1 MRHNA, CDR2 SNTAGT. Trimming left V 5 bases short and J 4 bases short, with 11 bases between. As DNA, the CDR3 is TGTGCCAGCAGTTCGACAGGATCCTATGGCTACACCTTC. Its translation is CASSSTGSYGYTF.

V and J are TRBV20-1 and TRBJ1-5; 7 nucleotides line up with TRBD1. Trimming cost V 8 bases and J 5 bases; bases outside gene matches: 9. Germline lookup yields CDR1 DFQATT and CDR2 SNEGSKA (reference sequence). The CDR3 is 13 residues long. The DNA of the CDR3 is TGCAGTTCAGCCTTTACAGGGGATCAGCCCCAGCATTTT. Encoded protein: CSSAFTGDQPQHF.

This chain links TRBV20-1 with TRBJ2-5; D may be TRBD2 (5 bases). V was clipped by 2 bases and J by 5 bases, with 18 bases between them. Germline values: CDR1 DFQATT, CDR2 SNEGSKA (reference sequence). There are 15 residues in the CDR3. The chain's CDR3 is CSARPLKGTGETQYF. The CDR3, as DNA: TGCAGTGCTAGACCTCTAAAGGGAACGGGGGAGACCCAGTACTTC.

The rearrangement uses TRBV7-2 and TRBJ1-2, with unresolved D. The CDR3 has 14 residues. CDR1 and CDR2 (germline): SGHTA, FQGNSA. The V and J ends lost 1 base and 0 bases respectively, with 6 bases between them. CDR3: CASSLGTTNYGYTF. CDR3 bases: TGTGCCAGCAGCTTAGGGACCACTAACTATGGCTACACCTTC.

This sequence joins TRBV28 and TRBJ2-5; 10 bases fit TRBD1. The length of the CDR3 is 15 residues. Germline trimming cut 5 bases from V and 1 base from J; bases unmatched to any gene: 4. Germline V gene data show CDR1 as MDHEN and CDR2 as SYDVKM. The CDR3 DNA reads TGTGCCAGCAGTCCGGACAGGGGGACCCAAGAGACCCAGTACTTC. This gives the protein CASSPDRGTQETQYF.

The CDR3 sequence: CSGPISSGANVLTF. The CDR3 nucleotides read TGCAGCGGCCCTATATCCTCTGGGGCCAACGTCCTGACTTTC. The chain carries TRBV29-1 and TRBJ2-6, with D hard to call. CDR3 length: 14 residues. The V gene's germline CDR1 is SQVTM and CDR2 ANQGSEA. The germline V and J ends were trimmed by 7 bases and 0 bases, with 10 bases remaining between them. The whole variable domain, filled in from reference TRBV29-1 and TRBJ2-6, reads SAVISQKPSRDICQRGTSLTIQCQVDSQVTMMFWYRQQPGQSLTLIATANQGSEATYESGFVIDKFPISRPNLTFSTLTVSNMSPEDSSIYLCSGPISSGANVLTFGAGSRLTVL.

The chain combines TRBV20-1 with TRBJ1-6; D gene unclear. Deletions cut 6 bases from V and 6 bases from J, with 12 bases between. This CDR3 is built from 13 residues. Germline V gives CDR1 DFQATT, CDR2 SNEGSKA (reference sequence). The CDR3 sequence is CSASRRTNSPLHF. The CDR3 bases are TGCAGTGCCTCGAGACGGACTAATTCACCCCTCCACTTT.

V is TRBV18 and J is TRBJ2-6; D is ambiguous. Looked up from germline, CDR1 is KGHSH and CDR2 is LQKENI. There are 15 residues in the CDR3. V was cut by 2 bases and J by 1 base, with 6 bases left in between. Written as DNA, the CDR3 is TGTGCCAGCTCACCAGGCATTTCTGGGGCCAACGTCCTGACTTTC. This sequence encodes CASSPGISGANVLTF.

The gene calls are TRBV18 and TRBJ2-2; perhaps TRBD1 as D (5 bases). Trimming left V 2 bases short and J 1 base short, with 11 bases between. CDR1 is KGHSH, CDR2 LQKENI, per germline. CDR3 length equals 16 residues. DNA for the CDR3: TGTGCCAGCTCACCAAGCGTTGGACAGAACACCGGGGAGCTGTTTTTT. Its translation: CASSPSVGQNTGELFF.

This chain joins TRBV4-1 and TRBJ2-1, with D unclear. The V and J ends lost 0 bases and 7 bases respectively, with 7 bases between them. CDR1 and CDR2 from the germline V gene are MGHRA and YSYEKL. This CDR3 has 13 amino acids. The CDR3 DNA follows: TGCGCCAGCAGCCAAGAGTGGCGGAATGAGCAGTTCTTC. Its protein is CASSQEWRNEQFF.

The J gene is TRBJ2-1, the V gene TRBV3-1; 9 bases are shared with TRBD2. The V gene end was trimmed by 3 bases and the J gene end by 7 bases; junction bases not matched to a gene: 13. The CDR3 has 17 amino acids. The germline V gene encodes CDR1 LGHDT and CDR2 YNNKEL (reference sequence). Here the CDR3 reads CASSHLSGSGSGNEQFF. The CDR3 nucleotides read TGTGCCAGCAGCCACCTTAGCGGGAGCGGTTCGGGGAATGAGCAGTTCTTC.

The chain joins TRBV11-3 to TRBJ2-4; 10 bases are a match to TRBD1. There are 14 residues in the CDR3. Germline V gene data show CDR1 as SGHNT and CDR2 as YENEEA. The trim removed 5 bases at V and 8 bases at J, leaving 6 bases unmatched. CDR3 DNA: TGTGCCAGCAGCCCGGGACAGGGGTGGGACATTCAGTACTTC. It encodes CASSPGQGWDIQYF.

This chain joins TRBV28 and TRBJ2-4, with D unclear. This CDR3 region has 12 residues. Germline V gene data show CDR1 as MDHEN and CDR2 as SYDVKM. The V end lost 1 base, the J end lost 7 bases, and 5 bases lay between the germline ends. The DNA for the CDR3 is TGTGCCAGCAGTTTATTGAGGAACATTCAGTACTTC. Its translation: CASSLLRNIQYF.

The CDR3 region is CASSTSREQEKLFF. In nucleotides, the CDR3 is TGTGCCAGCAGCACGAGTAGGGAACAGGAAAAACTGTTTTTT. The J gene is TRBJ1-4, the V gene TRBV7-9; the D is unclear. V shed 5 bases and J shed 8 bases, with 15 bases lying between them. Germline CDR1 reads SEHNR; CDR2 reads FQNEAQ (reference sequence). CDR3 length: 14 amino acids.

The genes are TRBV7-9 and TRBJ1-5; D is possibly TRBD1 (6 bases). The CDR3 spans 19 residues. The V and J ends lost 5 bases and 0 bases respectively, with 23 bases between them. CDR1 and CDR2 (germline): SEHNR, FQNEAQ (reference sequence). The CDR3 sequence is CASSALGDIWDNSNQPQHF. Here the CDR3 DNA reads TGTGCCAGCAGCGCATTAGGGGACATCTGGGATAATAGCAATCAGCCCCAGCATTTT.

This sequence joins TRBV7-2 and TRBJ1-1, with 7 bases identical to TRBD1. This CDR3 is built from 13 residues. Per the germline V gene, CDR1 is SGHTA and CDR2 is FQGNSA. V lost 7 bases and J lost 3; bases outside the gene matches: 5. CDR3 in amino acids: CASTDRVDTEAFF. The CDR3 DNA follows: TGTGCCAGCACTGACAGGGTTGACACTGAAGCTTTCTTT.

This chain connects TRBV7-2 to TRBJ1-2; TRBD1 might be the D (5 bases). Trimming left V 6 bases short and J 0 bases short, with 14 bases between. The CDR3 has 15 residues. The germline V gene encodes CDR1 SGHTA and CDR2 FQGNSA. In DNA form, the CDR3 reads TGTGCCAGCAGACCTGGGGGGAACGCTAACTATGGCTACACCTTC. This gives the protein CASRPGGNANYGYTF.

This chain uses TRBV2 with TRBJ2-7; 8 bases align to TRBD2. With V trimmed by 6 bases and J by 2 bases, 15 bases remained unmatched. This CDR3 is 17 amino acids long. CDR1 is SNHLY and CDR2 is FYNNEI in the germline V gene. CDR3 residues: CASSRGRTGRATYEQYF. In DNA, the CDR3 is TGTGCCAGCAGCCGAGGCCGGACCGGGAGGGCCACCTACGAGCAGTACTTC.

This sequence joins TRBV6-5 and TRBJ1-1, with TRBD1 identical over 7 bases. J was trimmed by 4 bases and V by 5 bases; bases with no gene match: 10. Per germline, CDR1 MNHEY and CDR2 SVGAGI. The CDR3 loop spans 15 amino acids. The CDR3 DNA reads TGTGCCAGCAGTACCGGGACAGCCATTCCCACTGAAGCTTTCTTT. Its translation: CASSTGTAIPTEAFF.

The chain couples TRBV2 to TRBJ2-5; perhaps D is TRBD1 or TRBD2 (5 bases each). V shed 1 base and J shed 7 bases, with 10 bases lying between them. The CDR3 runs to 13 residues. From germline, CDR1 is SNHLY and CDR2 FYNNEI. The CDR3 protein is CASSEGDVGTQYF. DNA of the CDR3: TGTGCCAGCAGTGAAGGGGACGTCGGGACCCAGTACTTC.

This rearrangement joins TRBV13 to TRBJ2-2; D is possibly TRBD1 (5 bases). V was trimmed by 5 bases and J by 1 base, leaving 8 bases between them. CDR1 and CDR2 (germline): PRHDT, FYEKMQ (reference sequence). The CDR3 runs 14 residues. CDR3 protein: CASSPTVNTGELFF. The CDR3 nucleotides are TGTGCCAGCAGCCCGACAGTGAACACCGGGGAGCTGTTTTTT.

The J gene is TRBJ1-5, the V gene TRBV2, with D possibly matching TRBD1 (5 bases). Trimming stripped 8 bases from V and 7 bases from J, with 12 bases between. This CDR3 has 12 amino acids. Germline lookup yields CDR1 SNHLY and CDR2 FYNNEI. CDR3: CASRQSGQPQHF. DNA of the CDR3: TGTGCCAGCCGACAGTCAGGGCAGCCCCAGCATTTT.

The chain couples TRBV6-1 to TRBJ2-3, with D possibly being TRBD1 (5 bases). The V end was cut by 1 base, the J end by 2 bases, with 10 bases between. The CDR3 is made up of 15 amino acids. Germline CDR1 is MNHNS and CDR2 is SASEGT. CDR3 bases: TGTGCCAGCAGTGAAGGCCGACAGTACACAGATACGCAGTATTTT. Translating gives CASSEGRQYTDTQYF.